The T cell receptor (beta chain) under discussion was sequenced for a study of blood T cell repertoires in COVID-19. On the study more broadly: The United States, Italy and Spain provided the acute and convalescent COVID-19 samples. From T cells, B-cell-depleted T cells, or PBMCs came the material, which was cDNA or gDNA.

Germline V gene sequence: CDR1 KGHDR, CDR2 SFDVKD. The V and J ends lost 1 base and 3 bases, in that order; junction bases with no gene match: 6. CDR3 length: 17 amino acids. Authors' processing steps: Scientists estimated how many nucleated cells there were by amplifying reference gene primers. Only in-frame clones appear in the TCRdb table, and some are missing; sequencing was by immunoSEQ multiplex PCR. V, J and clone size are taken as reported in that table, and D and trimming were inferred from the DNA itself. The sample comprises some 45,000 clones, over 75% of which are singletons, and over 12% rests with the top ten.

What was sequenced was peripheral blood. The chain is built from TRBV24-1 and TRBJ2-5; 11 bases align to TRBD2. The receptor's source is a human donor in a cohort sampled during active COVID-19. In DNA, the CDR3 is TGTGCCACCAGTGATTTTGGACTAGCGGGCTCGGAAGAGACCCAGTACTTC. The encoded protein is CATSDFGLAGSEETQYF.